This T cell receptor (beta chain) was profiled in a study of regulatory T cells in long-lasting Graves disease. Study-wide results and caveats: Persistent patients shared 2,700 or so public clonotypes among themselves. Newly diagnosed patients shared fewer, at approximately 970. Persistent disease exhibited a predilection for TRBV28, TRBJ1-2 and TRBJ2-5.

The germline CDR1 and CDR2 sequences are SGHAT and FQDESV (reference sequence). This CDR3 has 13 amino acids. The V end lost 5 bases, the J end lost 3 bases, and 10 bases lay between the germline ends. Regarding time point: newly diagnosed GD, antithyroid drugs for less than 3 months. Making the TCR library involved RNA that had been extracted from PBMCs. To make TCR beta libraries, researchers used iRepertoire HTBI primers and Arm-PCR of CDR3 regions. TCRdb re-derived calls from the multiplex PCR reads in MiXCR, one entry per CDR3 protein. The repertoire holds roughly 250,000 distinct CDR3 sequences, 15% to 20% seen once, with approximately 14% in the top ten. This clonotype was seen repeatedly, ten times or more. As yet, its antigen is unknown. These same data were also listed under a study on T cells in Graves' hyperthyroidism and ophthalmopathy. That publication notes: Carried out on the TCR CDR3, a first-round RT-PCR used the HTBI primer set. The model foresaw ophthalmopathy a median roughly 6.5 months prior to onset.

This chain connects TRBV11-1 to TRBJ2-5, with D possibly TRBD2 on 5 matching bases. The specimen comprised peripheral blood mononuclear cells (PBMCs), sampled at new diagnosis, from a patient treated with antithyroid drugs. The source of this sequence is a woman in her twenties or thirties with Graves disease. The CDR3 reads CASSVVREETQYF. As DNA, the CDR3 is TGTGCCAGCAGCGTTGTGCGGGAAGAGACCCAGTACTTC.